The 11 T cell receptor beta chains reported below all come from one sample, sequenced in a study of T cells in Graves' hyperthyroidism and ophthalmopathy. Regions amplified from RNA transcripts were the TCR beta CDR3 regions. The HTBI primer set drove a first-round RT-PCR of the TCR CDR3. One entry per CDR3 protein results from TCRdb running MiXCR on the multiplex PCR reads. The table has 550,000 to 600,000 distinct CDR3 sequences, 16% seen once. The specimen sequenced was blood. The source is a woman aged 18-29 years with Graves' hyperthyroidism.

This chain links TRBV7-6 with TRBJ2-2; 9 bases are shared with TRBD1. V shed 2 bases, J shed 1 base, and the junction held 5 bases outside the gene matches. The length of the CDR3 is 17 residues. Germline V gene lookup returns CDR1 SGHVS and CDR2 FNYEAQ. The CDR3 DNA follows: TGTGCCAGCAGCTTAATTGGGGGACAGGGGAACACCGGGGAGCTGTTTTTT. Protein: CASSLIGGQGNTGELFF.

The chain employs TRBV29-1 and TRBJ1-4; D uncertain. The V end lost 8 bases, the J end lost 7 bases, and 8 bases lay between the germline ends. CDR3 length: 10 residues. Germline CDR1 SQVTM, CDR2 ANQGSEA. CDR3 sequence (DNA): TGCAGCCCCAGAGGTGAAAAACTGTTTTTT. Amino acids: CSPRGEKLFF. The variable domain in full, completed from reference TRBV29-1 and TRBJ1-4, reads SAVISQKPSRDICQRGTSLTIQCQVDSQVTMMFWYRQQPGQSLTLIATANQGSEATYESGFVIDKFPISRPNLTFSTLTVSNMSPEDSSIYLCSPRGEKLFFGSGTQLSVL.

This clonotype was seen repeatedly, ten times or more. The J gene is TRBJ2-7, the V gene TRBV2; the D gene is possibly TRBD1 (6 bases). The CDR3 sequence is 12 residues long. Trimming took off 9 bases at V and 0 bases at J, with 9 bases between the two ends. Germline V lookup: CDR1 SNHLY, CDR2 FYNNEI. CDR3 protein: CASNRASYEQYF. CDR3 DNA: TGTGCCAGTAACAGGGCCTCCTACGAGCAGTACTTC.

This chain connects TRBV20-1 to TRBJ1-1; TRBD1 is a possible D gene (6 bases). Germline assignment: CDR1 DFQATT and CDR2 SNEGSKA (reference sequence). V was clipped by 5 bases and J by 1 base, with 8 bases between them. The CDR3 is made up of 12 amino acids. The CDR3 DNA is TGCAGTGCTTGGGACACGAACACTGAAGCTTTCTTT. It encodes CSAWDTNTEAFF.

V gene TRBV12-3 or TRBV12-4 combines with J gene TRBJ1-5, with D possibly matching TRBD1 (5 bases). This CDR3 comprises 15 residues. The germline V and J ends were trimmed by 2 bases and 4 bases, with 12 bases remaining between them. CDR3 residues: CASSLLGGANQPQHF. The CDR3 region has the DNA TGTGCCAGCAGTTTACTGGGAGGGGCAAATCAGCCCCAGCATTTT.

V and J are TRBV10-3 and TRBJ1-1, with D possibly being TRBD1 (5 bases). CDR3 length: 14 amino acids. Deletions cut 6 bases from V and 0 bases from J, with 11 bases between. CDR1 is ENHRY and CDR2 is SYGVKD in the germline V gene. CDR3 DNA: TGTGCCATCAGACGACAGACCATGAACACTGAAGCTTTCTTT. Its translation is CAIRRQTMNTEAFF.

This clonotype has a handful of counts. The CDR3 loop reads CASSLRWRGGSPLHF. DNA for the CDR3: TGTGCCAGCAGCCTTCGTTGGAGGGGTGGGTCACCCCTCCACTTT. The chain carries TRBV5-6 and TRBJ1-6; D might be TRBD1 (5 bases). The CDR3 length is 15 residues. In germline, CDR1 is SGHDT, CDR2 YYEEEE. V was trimmed by 4 bases and J by 10 bases, leaving 18 bases between them.

This clonotype has ten or more counts. This chain connects TRBV6-1 to TRBJ1-5; D is possibly TRBD1 (6 bases). The germline V gene encodes CDR1 MNHNS and CDR2 SASEGT. The V and J ends lost 7 bases and 6 bases respectively, with 19 bases between them. The length of the CDR3 is 15 residues. The DNA for the CDR3 is TGTGCCAGCACTTCCACAGGGAGGCAGGGTCAGCCCCAGCATTTT. It is translated as CASTSTGRQGQPQHF.

The V gene is TRBV29-1, the J gene TRBJ2-1; a possible D gene is TRBD2 (6 bases). This CDR3 spans 16 amino acids. With 0 bases removed from V and 7 bases from J, the gap between germline ends came to 19 bases. Germline values: CDR1 SQVTM, CDR2 ANQGSEA. DNA of the CDR3: TGCAGCGTTGAAGATTTGTACGGGAGTGGGAGGAATGAGCAGTTCTTC. Its protein product is CSVEDLYGSGRNEQFF.

This clonotype showed up just a few times. The V gene is TRBV9, the J gene TRBJ2-1; 7 nucleotides match TRBD1. Per germline, CDR1 SGDLS and CDR2 YYNGEE. Trimming at V came to 4 bases and at J to 9 bases, leaving 10 bases not matched to a gene. CDR3 length: 14 amino acids. Here the CDR3 DNA reads TGTGCCAGCAGCCCCCAAGAGGGGGCTGTTGAGCAGTTCTTC. Protein: CASSPQEGAVEQFF.

This clonotype was seen more than once but under ten times. V gene TRBV27 combines with J gene TRBJ2-1, with 7 nucleotides matching TRBD2. V shed 2 bases, J shed 8 bases, and the junction held 6 bases outside the gene matches. From germline, CDR1 is MNHEY and CDR2 SMNVEV (reference sequence). The CDR3 covers 14 residues. As DNA, the CDR3 is TGTGCCAGCAGTTTAGCGGGAGAAATCGATGAGCAGTTCTTC. It is translated as CASSLAGEIDEQFF.